A selection of T cell receptor beta chains follows, all from one sample in a study of human T cells and chemical hapten exposure. TCRdb processed the RACE reads anew with MiXCR; each CDR3 protein has one entry. The sample holds over 300,000 distinct CDR3 sequences; about 5.1% are singletons and the top ten take 2.6%. Material: whole blood, obtained in connection with sensitization to the hapten diphenylcyclopropenone (DPC). The receptor set was obtained from a woman in her forties or fifties with alopecia areata. Some clones in this sample may be carry-over from other donors' samples. Both conserved end residues are part of each CDR3. The order of the fields is D gene, V gene, CDR3 protein. A D gene is named only where the DNA matches it firmly.

TRBD1,TRBV12-3/TRBV12-4,CASSLTGDIGQLFF
TRBD2,TRBV5-6,CASSSGLAGGTEQFF
TRBD2,TRBV7-9,CASEREGPSEQYF
.,TRBV20-1,CSVRGQGTMADTQYF
.,TRBV11-2,CASSLELSPEETQYF
.,TRBV15,CATSSLRKGLNEKLFF
.,TRBV11-3,CASSPVVGLGEQFF
TRBD1,TRBV28,CASSLAGTGTNYGYTF
TRBD2,TRBV7-2,CASSLATAGGRKNTQYF
.,TRBV6-6,CASSSAGNTIYF
TRBD2,TRBV5-1,CASSPPTSRSTDTQYF
.,TRBV29-1,CSVGSPGYGEQYF
.,TRBV18,CASSPLEFGPQHF
TRBD2,TRBV4-2,CASSQGLAGVMSYNEQFF
.,TRBV2,CATQGSRNTEAFF
.,TRBV20-1,CSATPGHLNTEAFF